Below, one T cell receptor (beta chain) is given with its context. Produced via immunoSEQ multiplex PCR; TCRdb's table is partial and in-frame only. This sample has some 340,000 clones; around 85% occur once, and the top ten carry roughly 3.4%. CDR3 size: 12 residues. V dropped 8 bases and J dropped 1 base, with 11 bases sitting between them. CDR1 is GTSNPN, CDR2 SVGIG, per germline (reference sequence). This sample was taken from a study of blood T cell repertoires in COVID-19. Background on the study: The United States, Italy and Spain provided the acute and convalescent COVID-19 samples.

The sequence came from a woman aged 18-30 years with acute or convalescent COVID-19. The sample comprised peripheral blood. This chain joins TRBV30 and TRBJ1-1; TRBD1 might be the D (6 bases). CDR3 region: CATRRGNTEAFF. The CDR3, as DNA: TGTGCCACACGCAGGGGGAACACTGAAGCTTTCTTT.